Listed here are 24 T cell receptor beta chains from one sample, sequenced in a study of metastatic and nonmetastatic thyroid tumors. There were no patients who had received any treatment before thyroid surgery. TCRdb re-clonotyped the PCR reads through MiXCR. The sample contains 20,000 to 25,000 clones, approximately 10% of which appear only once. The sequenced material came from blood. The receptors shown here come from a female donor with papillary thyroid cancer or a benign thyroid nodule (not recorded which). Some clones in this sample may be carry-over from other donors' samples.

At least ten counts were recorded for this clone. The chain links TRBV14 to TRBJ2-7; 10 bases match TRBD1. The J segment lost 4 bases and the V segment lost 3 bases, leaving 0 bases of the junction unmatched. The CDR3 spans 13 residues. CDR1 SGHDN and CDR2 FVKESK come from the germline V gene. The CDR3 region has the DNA TGTGCCAGCAGCCAGGGACAGGGGTACGAGCAGTACTTC. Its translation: CASSQGQGYEQYF.

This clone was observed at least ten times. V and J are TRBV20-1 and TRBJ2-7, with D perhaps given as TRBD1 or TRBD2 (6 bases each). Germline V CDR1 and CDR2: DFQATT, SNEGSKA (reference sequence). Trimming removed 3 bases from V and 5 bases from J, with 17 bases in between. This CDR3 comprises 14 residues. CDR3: CSASTGGGMNEQYF. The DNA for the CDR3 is TGCAGTGCTAGTACCGGGGGCGGCATGAACGAGCAGTACTTC.

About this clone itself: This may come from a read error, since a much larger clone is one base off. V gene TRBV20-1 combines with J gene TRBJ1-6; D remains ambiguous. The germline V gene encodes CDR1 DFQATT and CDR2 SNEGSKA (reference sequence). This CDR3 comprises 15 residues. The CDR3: CSASLRDLGNSLLHF. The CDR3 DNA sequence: TGCAGTGCTAGCTTGCGGGATCTCGGTAATTCACTCCTCCACTTT.

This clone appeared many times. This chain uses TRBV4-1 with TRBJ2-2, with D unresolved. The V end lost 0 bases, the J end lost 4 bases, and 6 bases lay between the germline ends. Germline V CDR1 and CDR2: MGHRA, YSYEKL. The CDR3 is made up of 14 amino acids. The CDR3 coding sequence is TGCGCCAGCAGCCAAGATCCCGCCACCGGGGAGCTGTTTTTT. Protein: CASSQDPATGELFF.

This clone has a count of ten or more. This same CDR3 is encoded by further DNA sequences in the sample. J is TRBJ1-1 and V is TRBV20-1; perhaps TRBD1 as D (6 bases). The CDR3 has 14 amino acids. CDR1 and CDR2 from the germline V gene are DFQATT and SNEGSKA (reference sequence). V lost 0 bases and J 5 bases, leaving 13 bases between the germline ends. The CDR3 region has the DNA TGCAGTGCTAGAGATCGGGGCAGGGGTACTGAAGCTTTCTTT. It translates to CSARDRGRGTEAFF.

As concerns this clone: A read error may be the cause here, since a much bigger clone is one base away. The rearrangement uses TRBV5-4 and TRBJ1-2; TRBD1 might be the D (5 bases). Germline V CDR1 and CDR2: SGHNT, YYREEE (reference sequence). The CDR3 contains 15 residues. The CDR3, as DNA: TGTGCCAGCAGCTTGGTGGGGACGGGCGGCTATGTCTACACCTTC. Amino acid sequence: CASSLVGTGGYVYTF.

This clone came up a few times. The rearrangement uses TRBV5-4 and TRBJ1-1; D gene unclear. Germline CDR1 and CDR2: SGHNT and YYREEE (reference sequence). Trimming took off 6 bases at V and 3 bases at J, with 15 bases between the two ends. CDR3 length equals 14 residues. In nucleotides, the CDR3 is TGTGCCAGCAACATCCGAGGGAAGCACACTGAAGCTTTCTTT. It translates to CASNIRGKHTEAFF.

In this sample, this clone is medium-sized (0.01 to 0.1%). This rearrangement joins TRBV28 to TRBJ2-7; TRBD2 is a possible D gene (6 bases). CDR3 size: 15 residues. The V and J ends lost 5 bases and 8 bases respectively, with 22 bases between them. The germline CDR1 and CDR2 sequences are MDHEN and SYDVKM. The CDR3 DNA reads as TGTGCCAGCAGTGCCCACGGGAGACACGCGGCAAAGCAGTACTTC. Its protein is CASSAHGRHAAKQYF.

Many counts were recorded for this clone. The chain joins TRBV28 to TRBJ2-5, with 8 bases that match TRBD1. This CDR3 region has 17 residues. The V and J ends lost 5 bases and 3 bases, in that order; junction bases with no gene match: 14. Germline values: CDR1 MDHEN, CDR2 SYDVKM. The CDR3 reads CASSLFLRDRLKETQYF. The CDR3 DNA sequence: TGTGCCAGCAGTCTCTTTCTAAGGGACAGGTTAAAAGAGACCCAGTACTTC.

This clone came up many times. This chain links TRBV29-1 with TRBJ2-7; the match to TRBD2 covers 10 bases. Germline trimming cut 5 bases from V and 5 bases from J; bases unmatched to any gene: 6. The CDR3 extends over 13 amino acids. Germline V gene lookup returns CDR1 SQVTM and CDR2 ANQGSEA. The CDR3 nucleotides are TGCAGCGTTCGTCCTAGCGGGAGCGACGAGCAGTACTTC. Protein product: CSVRPSGSDEQYF.

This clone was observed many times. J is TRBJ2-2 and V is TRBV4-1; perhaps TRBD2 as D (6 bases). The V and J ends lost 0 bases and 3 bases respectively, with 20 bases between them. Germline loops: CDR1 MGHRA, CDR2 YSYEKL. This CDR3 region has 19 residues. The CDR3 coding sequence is TGCGCCAGCAGCCAAGATGTGCTAGCGCTAAGGAGCGACACCGGGGAGCTGTTTTTT. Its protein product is CASSQDVLALRSDTGELFF.

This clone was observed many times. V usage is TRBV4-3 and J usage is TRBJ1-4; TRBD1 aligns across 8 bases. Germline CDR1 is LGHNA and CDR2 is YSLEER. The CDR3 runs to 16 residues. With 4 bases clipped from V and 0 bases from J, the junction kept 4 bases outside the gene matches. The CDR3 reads CASSRGQGPTNEKLFF. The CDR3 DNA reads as TGCGCCAGCAGCCGCGGACAGGGACCAACTAATGAAAAACTGTTTTTT.

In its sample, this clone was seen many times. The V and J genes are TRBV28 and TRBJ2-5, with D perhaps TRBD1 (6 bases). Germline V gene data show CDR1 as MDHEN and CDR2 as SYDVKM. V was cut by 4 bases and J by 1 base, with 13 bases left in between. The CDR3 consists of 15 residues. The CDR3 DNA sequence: TGTGCCAGCAGTTCAACAGGGTACGGCCAAGAGACCCAGTACTTC. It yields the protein CASSSTGYGQETQYF.

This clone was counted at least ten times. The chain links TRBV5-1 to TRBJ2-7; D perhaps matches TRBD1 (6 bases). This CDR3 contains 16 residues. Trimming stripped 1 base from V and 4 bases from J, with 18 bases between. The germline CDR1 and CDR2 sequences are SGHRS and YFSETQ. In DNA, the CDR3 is TGCGCCAGCAGCTTGATCAACAGGGATCGGCCTTACGAGCAGTACTTC. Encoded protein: CASSLINRDRPYEQYF.

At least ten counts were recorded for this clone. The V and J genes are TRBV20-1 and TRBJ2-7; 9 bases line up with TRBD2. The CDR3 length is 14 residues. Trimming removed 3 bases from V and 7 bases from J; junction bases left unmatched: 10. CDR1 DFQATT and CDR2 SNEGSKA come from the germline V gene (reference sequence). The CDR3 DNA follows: TGCAGTGCTAGTCCTAGCGGGACTATGTATGAGCAGTACTTC. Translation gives CSASPSGTMYEQYF.

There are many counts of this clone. CDR3 sequence: CASSLGSFSNQPQHF. DNA for the CDR3: TGTGCCAGCAGCTTAGGAAGCTTTAGCAATCAGCCCCAGCATTTT. The V call is TRBV11-2, the J call TRBJ1-5; D not resolved. The CDR3 runs 15 residues. The germline V gene has CDR1 SGHAT and CDR2 FQNNGV. Trimming took 1 base from V and 0 from J, leaving 7 bases between them.

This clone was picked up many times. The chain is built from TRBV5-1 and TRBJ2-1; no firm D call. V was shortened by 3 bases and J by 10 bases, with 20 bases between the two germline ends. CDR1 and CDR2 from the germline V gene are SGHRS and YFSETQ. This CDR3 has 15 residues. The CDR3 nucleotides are TGCGCCAGCAGCTGGGCCCCGACCTCCCTTAAAGAGCAGTTCTTC. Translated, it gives CASSWAPTSLKEQFF. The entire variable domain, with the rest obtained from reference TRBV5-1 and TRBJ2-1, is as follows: KAGVTQTPRYLIKTRGQQVTLSCSPISGHRSVSWYQQTPGQGLQFLFEYFSETQRNKGNFPGRFSGRQFSNSRSEMNVSTLELGDSALYLCASSWAPTSLKEQFFGPGTRLTVL.

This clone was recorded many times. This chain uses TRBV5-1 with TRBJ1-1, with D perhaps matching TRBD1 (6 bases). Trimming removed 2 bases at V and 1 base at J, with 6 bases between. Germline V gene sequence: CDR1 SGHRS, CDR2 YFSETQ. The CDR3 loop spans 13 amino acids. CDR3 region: CASSLGGNTEAFF. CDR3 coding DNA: TGCGCCAGCAGCTTAGGGGGGAACACTGAAGCTTTCTTT.

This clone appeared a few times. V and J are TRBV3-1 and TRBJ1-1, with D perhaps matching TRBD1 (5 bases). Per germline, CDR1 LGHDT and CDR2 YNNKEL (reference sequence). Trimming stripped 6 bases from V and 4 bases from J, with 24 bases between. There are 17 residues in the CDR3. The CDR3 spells CASRPSRLAGRGTEAFF. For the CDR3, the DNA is TGTGCCAGCAGGCCAAGTAGGCTAGCGGGGAGGGGCACTGAAGCTTTCTTT.

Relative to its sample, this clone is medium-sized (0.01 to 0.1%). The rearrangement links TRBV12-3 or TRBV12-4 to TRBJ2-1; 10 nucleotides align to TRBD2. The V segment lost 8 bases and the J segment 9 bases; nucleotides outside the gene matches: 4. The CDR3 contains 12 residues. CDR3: CASGSGRTEQFF. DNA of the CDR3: TGTGCCAGCGGTAGCGGGAGGACTGAGCAGTTCTTC.

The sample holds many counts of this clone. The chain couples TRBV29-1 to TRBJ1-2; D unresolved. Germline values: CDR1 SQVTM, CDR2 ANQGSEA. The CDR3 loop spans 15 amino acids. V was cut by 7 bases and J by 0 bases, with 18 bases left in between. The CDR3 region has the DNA TGCAGCGCCTTCAGCATCACCGAAGCTAACTATGGCTACACCTTC. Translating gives CSAFSITEANYGYTF.

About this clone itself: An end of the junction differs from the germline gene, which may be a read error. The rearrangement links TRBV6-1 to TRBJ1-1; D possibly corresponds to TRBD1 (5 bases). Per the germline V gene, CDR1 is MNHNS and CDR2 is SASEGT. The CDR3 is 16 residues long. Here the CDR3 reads CASSRIPDIPNTEALF. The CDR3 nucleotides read TGTGCCAGCAGCCGAATACCGGACATCCCGAACACTGAAGCTTTGTTT.

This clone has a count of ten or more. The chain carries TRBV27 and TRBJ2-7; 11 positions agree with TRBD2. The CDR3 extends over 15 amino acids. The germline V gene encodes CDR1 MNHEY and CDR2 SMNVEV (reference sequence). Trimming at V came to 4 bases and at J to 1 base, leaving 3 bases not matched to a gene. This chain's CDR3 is CASSSGLAVSYEQYF. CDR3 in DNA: TGTGCCAGCAGTTCGGGACTAGCGGTATCCTACGAGCAGTACTTC.

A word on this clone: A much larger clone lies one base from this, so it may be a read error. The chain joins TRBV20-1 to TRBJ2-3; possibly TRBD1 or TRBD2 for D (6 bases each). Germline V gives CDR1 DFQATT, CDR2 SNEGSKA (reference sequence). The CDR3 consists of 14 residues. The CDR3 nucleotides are TGCAGTGCTAGAGAAGGGGGAGGTGCAGATACGCAGTGTTTT. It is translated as CSAREGGGADTQCF.